Reported below is one T cell receptor (beta chain). This record comes from a study of T cells in Graves' hyperthyroidism and ophthalmopathy. Amplification of TCR beta CDR3 regions was performed using RNA transcripts as template. First-round RT-PCR targeting the TCR CDR3 was performed with the HTBI primer set. TCRdb used MiXCR to reprocess the multiplex PCR reads, holding one entry per CDR3 protein. The table includes about 370,000 distinct CDR3 sequences, approximately 14% detected once. At least 3 on the Clinical Activity Score was recorded for ophthalmopathy patients, who also had NOSPECS grade at least 4 and duration under 3 months. Germline assignment: CDR1 SGHRS and CDR2 YFSETQ. The CDR3 sequence is 18 residues long. V lost 4 bases, J lost 5 bases, and 16 bases stayed unmatched.

Sample: blood. This rearrangement joins TRBV5-1 to TRBJ2-3, with TRBD2 identical over 10 bases. The sequence derives from a woman between 55 and 75 years old with Graves' ophthalmopathy. CDR3 sequence (DNA): TGCGCCAGCAGCCCCGGGATAACTAGCGGGAACTGGAGAGATACGCAGTATTTT. It is translated as CASSPGITSGNWRDTQYF. The full variable domain, with the rest looked up from reference TRBV5-1 and TRBJ2-3, is KAGVTQTPRYLIKTRGQQVTLSCSPISGHRSVSWYQQTPGQGLQFLFEYFSETQRNKGNFPGRFSGRQFSNSRSEMNVSTLELGDSALYLCASSPGITSGNWRDTQYFGPGTRLTVL.